This section outlines one TCR beta chain sequence together with its context. Its antigen is not identified. This CDR3 has 15 amino acids. V lost 0 bases and J 0 bases, leaving 7 bases between the germline ends. Germline CDR1 SGHVS, CDR2 FNYEAQ. This sample is part of a study of blood T cells in healthy people across ages. Study-wide points: While age rose, TCR beta diversity per million T cells dropped in a roughly linear way.

A second PCR of 7 to 11 cycles used a sample-barcoded 5' primer and a J-beta primer mix. Each cDNA molecule carried a tag from a template-switch adaptor that contained 12 random nucleotides. TCRdb analysed the 5' RACE reads with MiXCR anew, one entry per CDR3 protein. Of about 760,000 distinct CDR3 sequences in the sample, approximately 53% were seen once. PBMCs, at least 6.5 million per sample, were isolated. This receptor was obtained from a man aged 40-49 years in good health. Sequencing used blood. V usage is TRBV7-6 and J usage is TRBJ2-3; D call uncertain. CDR3: CASSLAPYSTDTQYF. The CDR3 DNA follows: TGTGCCAGCAGCTTAGCCCCATATAGCACAGATACGCAGTATTTT.